The 24 T cell receptor beta chains below come from one sample, sequenced in a study of T cells in Graves' hyperthyroidism and ophthalmopathy. TCR beta CDR3 sequences were amplified from RNA transcripts. In the first-round RT-PCR of the TCR CDR3, the HTBI primer set was used. TCRdb re-called the multiplex PCR reads with MiXCR, one entry per CDR3 protein. The repertoire holds 650,000 to 700,000 distinct CDR3 sequences, with roughly 17% as singletons. The sequenced sample consisted of blood. These receptors all come from a man aged 50 to 60 with Graves' hyperthyroidism.

V gene TRBV6-1 combines with J gene TRBJ2-7, with D possibly matching TRBD1 (6 bases). Trimming took off 6 bases at V and 3 bases at J, with 12 bases between the two ends. From germline, CDR1 is MNHNS and CDR2 SASEGT. The CDR3 is made up of 13 amino acids. CDR3 bases: TGTGCCAGCAGCGCAGGGGTCCACTACGAGCAGTACTTC. It encodes CASSAGVHYEQYF.

In its sample, this clonotype was seen a few times. The chain employs TRBV9 and TRBJ2-5, with 8 bases matching TRBD2. This CDR3 has 15 amino acids. Germline lookup yields CDR1 SGDLS and CDR2 YYNGEE. V lost 0 bases, J lost 5 bases, and 6 bases stayed unmatched. In nucleotides, the CDR3 is TGTGCCAGCAGCGTAGCGGGAGGGCCGGATGAGACCCAGTACTTC. Protein sequence: CASSVAGGPDETQYF. The entire variable domain, with the rest obtained from reference TRBV9 and TRBJ2-5, is as follows: DSGVTQTPKHLITATGQRVTLRCSPRSGDLSVYWYQQSLDQGLQFLIQYYNGEERAKGNILERFSAQQFPDLHSELNLSSLELGDSALYFCASSVAGGPDETQYFGPGTRLLVL.

This chain links TRBV11-2 with TRBJ2-7; the match to TRBD2 covers 12 bases. CDR1 SGHAT and CDR2 FQNNGV come from the germline V gene. The ends lost 2 bases at V and 3 bases at J; junction bases unmatched: 8. The CDR3 has 17 amino acids. The DNA of the CDR3 is TGTGCCAGCAGCTTACATGGGACTAGCGGGCAAGTCTACGAGCAGTACTTC. This gives the protein CASSLHGTSGQVYEQYF.

This clonotype was seen at least ten times. This sequence joins TRBV24-1 and TRBJ2-1; 8 bases are shared with TRBD2. The CDR3 totals 16 residues. V lost 7 bases and J lost 8; bases outside the gene matches: 15. CDR1 and CDR2 from the germline V gene are KGHDR and SFDVKD. Here the CDR3 reads CATSALGREAGHEQFF. The CDR3 DNA follows: TGTGCCACCAGCGCCCTAGGGCGGGAGGCAGGCCATGAGCAGTTCTTC.

The V call is TRBV24-1, the J call TRBJ2-1, with D possibly being TRBD2 (6 bases). V lost 8 bases and J 1 base, leaving 20 bases between the germline ends. The CDR3 is 17 amino acids. The germline CDR1 and CDR2 sequences are KGHDR and SFDVKD. The CDR3 loop is CATTPRGSGSSYNEQFF. The DNA for the CDR3 is TGTGCCACCACTCCACGGGGGAGTGGCAGTTCCTACAATGAGCAGTTCTTC.

This clonotype was observed at least ten times. The rearrangement joins TRBV7-8 to TRBJ2-1, with 10 positions matching TRBD2. CDR3 length: 15 residues. CDR1 and CDR2 from the germline V gene are SGHVS and FQNEAQ. The J segment lost 4 bases and the V segment lost 5 bases, leaving 5 bases of the junction unmatched. In nucleotides, the CDR3 is TGTGCCAGCAGCACCTGGACTAGCGGATACAATGAGCAGTTCTTC. Amino acids: CASSTWTSGYNEQFF.

This clonotype was detected many times. This sequence joins TRBV9 and TRBJ1-1; no clear D gene. Per germline, CDR1 SGDLS and CDR2 YYNGEE. CDR3 length: 14 amino acids. V shed 0 bases and J shed 3 bases, with 9 bases lying between them. CDR3 nucleotides: TGTGCCAGCAGCGTAGGGGGAAGAGACACTGAAGCTTTCTTT. Its protein is CASSVGGRDTEAFF.

This clonotype was counted between two and nine times. V is TRBV12-3 or TRBV12-4 and J is TRBJ2-7; D tentatively fits TRBD1 or TRBD2 (6 bases each). V was cut by 5 bases and J by 0 bases, with 14 bases left in between. This CDR3 is built from 15 residues. The CDR3 region has the DNA TGTGCCAGCAGTCCCCGGGGGCCCCGCTCCTACGAGCAGTACTTC. Translating gives CASSPRGPRSYEQYF.

This chain connects TRBV6-5 to TRBJ2-1, with 7 bases aligning to TRBD1. Germline V gene lookup returns CDR1 MNHEY and CDR2 SVGAGI. J gave up 0 bases and V 2 bases, and 4 bases lay outside the gene matches. The CDR3 covers 16 residues. CDR3 nucleotide sequence: TGTGCCAGCAGTTACCAGGGGGTAGGCTCCTACAATGAGCAGTTCTTC. Residues: CASSYQGVGSYNEQFF.

This clonotype occurred many times. This chain uses TRBV5-4 with TRBJ2-1, with 7 bases lining up with TRBD1. The CDR3 sequence is 15 residues long. V lost 1 base to trimming and J lost 8 bases; unmatched junction nucleotides: 9. Germline assignment: CDR1 SGHNT and CDR2 YYREEE (reference sequence). CDR3 region: CASSLRVRGFDEQFF. The CDR3 DNA reads TGTGCCAGCAGCTTGAGGGTCAGGGGGTTCGATGAGCAGTTCTTC.

The chain has TRBV6-2 or TRBV6-3 and TRBJ2-7, with 10 bases aligning to TRBD1. The J segment lost 4 bases and the V segment lost 7 bases, leaving 7 bases of the junction unmatched. Germline V CDR1 and CDR2: MNHEY, SVGEGT. The CDR3 runs 14 residues. The CDR3 spells CASTARDRGYEQYF. CDR3 nucleotide sequence: TGTGCCAGCACCGCGAGGGACAGGGGTTACGAGCAGTACTTC.

This clonotype was counted only a few times. This chain joins TRBV5-1 and TRBJ1-2; D is ambiguous. This CDR3 spans 15 amino acids. The ends were cut back, 0 bases at V and 1 base at J, with 10 bases in the middle. Germline CDR1 and CDR2: SGHRS and YFSETQ. This chain's CDR3 is CASSLGGEVNYGYTF. In DNA form, the CDR3 reads TGCGCCAGCAGCTTGGGGGGAGAGGTTAACTATGGCTACACCTTC.

This clonotype was seen more than once but under ten times. This sequence joins TRBV3-1 and TRBJ1-5; weak D call: TRBD1 (5 bases). The V end was cut by 4 bases, the J end by 9 bases, with 10 bases between. The CDR3 totals 12 residues. Germline V gene lookup returns CDR1 LGHDT and CDR2 YNNKEL (reference sequence). CDR3 bases: TGTGCCAGCAGCCGGCAGCAGGGGCCCCAGCATTTT. It translates to CASSRQQGPQHF.

This clonotype has ten or more counts. CDR3 residues: CASRSPGQGSDTQYF. CDR3 bases: TGTGCCAGCAGATCTCCGGGACAGGGGTCAGATACGCAGTATTTT. The chain has TRBV28 and TRBJ2-3, with TRBD1 matching 10 bases. Germline V CDR1 and CDR2: MDHEN, SYDVKM. Losses at the gene ends were 6 bases for V and 4 bases for J; bases not matched to a gene: 7. This CDR3 has 15 residues.

At least ten counts were recorded for this clonotype. V and J are TRBV28 and TRBJ1-1; no clear D. CDR1 and CDR2 from the germline V gene are MDHEN and SYDVKM. Deletions cut 5 bases from V and 5 bases from J, with 15 bases between. The CDR3 loop spans 14 amino acids. CDR3 loop: CASSPAESLTEAFF. CDR3 in DNA: TGTGCCAGCAGTCCCGCGGAGTCTCTTACTGAAGCTTTCTTT.

The CDR3 DNA sequence: TGTGCCAGCAGCGGGACTAGCGGGGGTTACTACAATGAGCAGTTCTTC. It is translated as CASSGTSGGYYNEQFF. This rearrangement joins TRBV11-2 to TRBJ2-1; 14 bases agree with TRBD2. Germline V gives CDR1 SGHAT, CDR2 FQNNGV. The ends lost 5 bases at V and 3 bases at J; junction bases unmatched: 3. The CDR3 covers 16 residues.

At least ten counts were recorded for this clonotype. The genes are TRBV28 and TRBJ2-1; D gene unclear. The CDR3 totals 11 residues. Trimming left V 6 bases short and J 10 bases short, with 10 bases between. CDR1 is MDHEN and CDR2 is SYDVKM in the germline V gene. The CDR3 reads CASRLTEEQFF. Here the CDR3 DNA reads TGTGCCAGCAGACTTACCGAAGAGCAGTTCTTC.

This clonotype was picked up many times. This chain uses TRBV7-9 with TRBJ2-7, with D unresolved. V lost 2 bases, J lost 6 bases, and 8 bases lay in between. The CDR3 runs 12 residues. Germline CDR1 and CDR2: SEHNR and FQNEAQ (reference sequence). The CDR3 sequence is CASSLITSEQYF. The CDR3 region has the DNA TGTGCCAGCAGCTTAATTACGAGCGAGCAGTACTTC. Full variable domain (remainder filled in from reference TRBV7-9 and TRBJ2-7): DTGVSQNPRHKITKRGQNVTFRCDPISEHNRLYWYRQTLGQGPEFLTYFQNEAQLEKSRLLSDRFSAERPKGSFSTLEIQRTEQGDSAMYLCASSLITSEQYFGPGTRLTVT.

This clonotype was seen a handful of times. The V call is TRBV6-1, the J call TRBJ2-7; D may be TRBD1 or TRBD2 (5 bases each). The CDR3 is 13 residues long. Germline CDR1 and CDR2: MNHNS and SASEGT. The V gene lost 5 bases and the J gene lost 6 bases, with 14 bases spanning the gap. The CDR3: CASSSAGSGEQYF. The CDR3 DNA reads TGTGCCAGCAGTTCTGCAGGGAGTGGCGAGCAGTACTTC.

This clonotype was seen many times. The gene calls are TRBV7-6 and TRBJ2-1; D is uncertain. V lost 5 bases and J 10 bases, leaving 21 bases between the germline ends. Germline assignment: CDR1 SGHVS and CDR2 FNYEAQ. The CDR3 runs 15 residues. CDR3 sequence (DNA): TGTGCCAGCAGCAACCGTGGCGGCGTAGTAGGGGAGCAGTTCTTC. It specifies CASSNRGGVVGEQFF.

This clonotype was observed a handful of times. With a much larger clone just one base away, this may be a read error. The conserved phenylalanine or tryptophan normally closing the CDR3 is absent here, so this likely arose from a read error. The chain carries TRBV28 and TRBJ1-1; D is uncertain. Trimming left V 10 bases short and J 0 bases short, with 12 bases between. Germline V gene lookup returns CDR1 MDHEN and CDR2 SYDVKM. The CDR3 is 13 amino acids. CDR3 sequence: CATVRQVNTEAFS. The CDR3, as DNA: TGTGCCACGGTCCGGCAGGTGAACACTGAAGCTTTCTCT.

The rearrangement joins TRBV24-1 to TRBJ2-7, with D unresolved. Germline loops: CDR1 KGHDR, CDR2 SFDVKD. Deletions cut 5 bases from V and 2 bases from J, with 9 bases between. The CDR3 totals 13 residues. CDR3 region: CATSGGITYEQYF. The CDR3 DNA follows: TGTGCCACCAGTGGGGGAATTACCTACGAGCAGTACTTC.

The chain employs TRBV6-1 and TRBJ2-7; 9 nucleotides agree with TRBD2. V was clipped by 10 bases and J by 1 base; unmatched bases: 5. This CDR3 is 13 amino acids long. Germline V gene data show CDR1 as MNHNS and CDR2 as SASEGT. The CDR3 DNA follows: TGTGCCATCGAGACTAGCGGTTCCTACGAGCAGTACTTC. The encoded protein is CAIETSGSYEQYF.

This clonotype was seen only a few times. This chain connects TRBV6-2 or TRBV6-3 to TRBJ2-1; D ambiguous. Trimming took off 0 bases at V and 4 bases at J, with 19 bases between the two ends. Germline values: CDR1 MNHEY, CDR2 SVGEGT. The CDR3 consists of 18 residues. The CDR3 is CASSYSPTFVQKYNEQFF. The CDR3 bases are TGTGCCAGCAGTTACTCTCCCACTTTCGTGCAGAAGTACAATGAGCAGTTCTTC.